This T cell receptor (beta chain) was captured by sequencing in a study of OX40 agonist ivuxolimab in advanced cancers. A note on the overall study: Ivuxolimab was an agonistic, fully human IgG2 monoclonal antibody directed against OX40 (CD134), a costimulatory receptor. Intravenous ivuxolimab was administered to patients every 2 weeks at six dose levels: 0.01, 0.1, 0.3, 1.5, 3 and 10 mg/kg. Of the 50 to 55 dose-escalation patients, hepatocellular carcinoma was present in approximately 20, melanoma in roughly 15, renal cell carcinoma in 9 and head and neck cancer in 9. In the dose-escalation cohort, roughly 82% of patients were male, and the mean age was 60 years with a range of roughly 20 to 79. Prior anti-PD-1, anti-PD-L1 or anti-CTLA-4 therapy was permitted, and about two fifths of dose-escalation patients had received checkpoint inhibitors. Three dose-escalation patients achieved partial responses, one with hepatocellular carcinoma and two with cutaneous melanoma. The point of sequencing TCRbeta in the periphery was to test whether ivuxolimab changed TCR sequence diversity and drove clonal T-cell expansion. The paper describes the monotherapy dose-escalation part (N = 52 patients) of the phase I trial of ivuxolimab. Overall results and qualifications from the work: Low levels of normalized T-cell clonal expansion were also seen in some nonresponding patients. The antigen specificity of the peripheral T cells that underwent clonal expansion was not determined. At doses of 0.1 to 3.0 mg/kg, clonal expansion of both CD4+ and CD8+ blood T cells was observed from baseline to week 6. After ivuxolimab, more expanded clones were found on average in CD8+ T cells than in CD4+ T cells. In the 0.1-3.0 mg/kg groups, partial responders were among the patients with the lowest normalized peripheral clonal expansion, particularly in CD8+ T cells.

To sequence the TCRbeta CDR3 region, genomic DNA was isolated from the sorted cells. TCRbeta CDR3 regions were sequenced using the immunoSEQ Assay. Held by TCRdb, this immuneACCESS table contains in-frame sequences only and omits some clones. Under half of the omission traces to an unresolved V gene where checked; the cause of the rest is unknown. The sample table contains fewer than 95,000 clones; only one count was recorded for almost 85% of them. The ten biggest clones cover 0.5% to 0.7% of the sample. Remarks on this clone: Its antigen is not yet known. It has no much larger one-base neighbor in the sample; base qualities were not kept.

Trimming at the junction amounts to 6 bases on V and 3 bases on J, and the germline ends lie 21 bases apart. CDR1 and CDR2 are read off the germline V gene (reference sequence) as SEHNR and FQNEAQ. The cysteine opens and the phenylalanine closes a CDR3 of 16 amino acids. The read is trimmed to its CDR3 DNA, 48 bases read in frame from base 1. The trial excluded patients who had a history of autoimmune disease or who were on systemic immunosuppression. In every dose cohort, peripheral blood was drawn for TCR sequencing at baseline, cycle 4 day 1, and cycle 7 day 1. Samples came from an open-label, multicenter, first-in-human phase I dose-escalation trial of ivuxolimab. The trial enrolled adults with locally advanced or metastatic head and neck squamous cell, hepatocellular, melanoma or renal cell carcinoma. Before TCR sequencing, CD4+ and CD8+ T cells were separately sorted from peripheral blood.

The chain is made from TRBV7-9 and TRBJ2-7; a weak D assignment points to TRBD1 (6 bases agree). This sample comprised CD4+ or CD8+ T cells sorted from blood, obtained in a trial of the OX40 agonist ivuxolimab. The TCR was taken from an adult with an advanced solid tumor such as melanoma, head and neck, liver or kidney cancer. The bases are TGTGCCAGCAGTCACCGAACACAGGGAGTAAACTACGAGCAGTACTTC. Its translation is CASSHRTQGVNYEQYF.